The 14 T cell receptor beta chains reported below all come from one sample, sequenced in a study of cytomegalovirus exposure and HLA in healthy donors. PCR employed 60 Vbeta and 13 Jbeta primers. The protocol was immunoSEQ multiplex PCR, while the TCRdb copy is restricted to in-frame clones and leaves out a portion. The sample includes about 94,000 clones, 70% to 80% of them seen just once. The sequencing sample was made of PBMCs. The receptors come from a man aged 25-45 years in good health and CMV-seronegative.

This rearrangement joins TRBV5-6 to TRBJ2-3; TRBD1 agrees at 11 bases. Germline CDR1 reads SGHDT; CDR2 reads YYEEEE. Losses at the gene ends were 3 bases for V and 1 base for J; bases not matched to a gene: 4. The CDR3 has 16 amino acids. The CDR3 loop is CASSWTGGAGTDTQYF. In nucleotides, the CDR3 is TGTGCCAGCAGCTGGACAGGGGGCGCAGGCACAGATACGCAGTATTTT.

This chain uses TRBV4-3 with TRBJ1-6; maybe TRBD1 (5 bases). Trimming pared 0 bases from V and 7 bases from J, leaving 22 bases between. Germline V CDR1 and CDR2: LGHNA, YSLEER. CDR3 length: 19 amino acids. The CDR3 DNA reads TGCGCCAGCAGCCAAGATCGCCGGGAGGGGTCCCATTCCAATTCACCCCTCCACTTT. Protein sequence: CASSQDRREGSHSNSPLHF.

This clone was counted only a few times. The gene calls are TRBV6-4 and TRBJ1-6; a weak D match, TRBD1 (6 bases). This CDR3 spans 15 amino acids. Germline CDR1 MRHNA, CDR2 SNTAGT. The V and J ends lost 3 bases and 6 bases respectively, with 12 bases between them. The CDR3 sequence: CASSEGLQGNSPLHF. Written as DNA, the CDR3 is TGTGCCAGCAGTGAAGGTCTACAGGGTAATTCACCCCTCCACTTT.

This sequence joins TRBV18 and TRBJ2-7, with D perhaps TRBD1 (7 bases). Germline CDR1 is KGHSH and CDR2 is LQKENI. V was clipped by 1 base and J by 0 bases, with 10 bases between them. This CDR3 comprises 15 residues. For the CDR3, the DNA is TGTGCCAGCTCACCACTTCAGGGGGGCTCCTACGAGCAGTACTTC. This encodes CASSPLQGGSYEQYF.

The chain couples TRBV6-6 to TRBJ1-2, with 9 bases identical to TRBD1. Germline CDR1 is MNHNY and CDR2 is SVGAGI (reference sequence). J lost 6 bases, V lost 5 bases, and 13 bases had no gene match. The CDR3 runs to 16 residues. The CDR3 is CASSNPRDRASDGYTF. CDR3 coding DNA: TGTGCCAGCAGTAACCCCCGGGACAGGGCGTCGGATGGCTACACCTTC.

The chain couples TRBV19 to TRBJ2-7; TRBD1 might be the D (6 bases). CDR3 size: 14 residues. Germline V CDR1 and CDR2: LNHDA, SQIVND (reference sequence). The ends were cut back, 6 bases at V and 2 bases at J, with 14 bases in the middle. The CDR3 region is CASSPDRLAYEQYF. CDR3 coding DNA: TGTGCCAGTAGCCCCGACAGGCTGGCCTACGAGCAGTACTTC.

The CDR3 is CASSLMGGGQETQYF. In nucleotides, the CDR3 is TGTGCCAGCAGCTTGATGGGGGGAGGGCAAGAGACCCAGTACTTC. The gene calls are TRBV5-6 and TRBJ2-5, with 7 bases fitting TRBD2. Germline-derived CDR1 and CDR2 are SGHDT and YYEEEE. V dropped 1 base and J dropped 2; count of bases not matched to a gene: 5. This CDR3 comprises 15 residues.

This rearrangement joins TRBV27 to TRBJ2-7, with TRBD1 identical over 7 bases. Germline values: CDR1 MNHEY, CDR2 SMNVEV (reference sequence). The CDR3 loop spans 15 amino acids. Trimming took 4 bases from V and 0 from J; bases not matched to a gene: 6. The CDR3: CASSYGQAFSYEQYF. Here the CDR3 DNA reads TGTGCCAGCAGTTACGGACAGGCCTTCTCCTACGAGCAGTACTTC.

The chain employs TRBV11-2 and TRBJ1-5; D perhaps matches TRBD1 (5 bases). CDR3 length equals 13 residues. Germline CDR1 and CDR2: SGHAT and FQNNGV. Trimming removed 2 bases at V and 4 bases at J, with 6 bases between. CDR3 in DNA: TGTGCCAGCAGCTTACAGGGAAATCAGCCCCAGCATTTT. It is translated as CASSLQGNQPQHF.

In this sample, this clone turned up once. The gene calls are TRBV6-4 and TRBJ2-1, with TRBD1 matching 9 bases. Germline lookup yields CDR1 MRHNA and CDR2 SNTAGT. The CDR3 is 15 amino acids. Unmatched junction bases numbered 9, after V lost 6 bases and J lost 6 bases. CDR3 nucleotides: TGTGCCAGCAGGCCACCGGGACAGGGAATCAATGAGCAGTTCTTC. Translating it yields CASRPPGQGINEQFF.

The chain employs TRBV5-8 and TRBJ2-7; D unresolved. The germline gives CDR1 SGHTS, CDR2 YDEGEE. The CDR3 is 14 residues long. Trimming left V 0 bases short and J 0 bases short, with 7 bases between. CDR3 sequence (DNA): TGTGCCAGCAGCTTGGATGCCGGCTCCTACGAGCAGTACTTC. Translation: CASSLDAGSYEQYF. Variable domain in full (rest from reference TRBV5-8 and TRBJ2-7): EAGVTQSPTHLIKTRGQQATLRCSPISGHTSVYWYQQALGLGLQFLLWYDEGEERNRGNFPPRFSGRQFPNYSSELNVNALELEDSALYLCASSLDAGSYEQYFGPGTRLTVT.

By share of the sample, this clone is large. The CDR3 region is CASSLGGLLASETQYF. CDR3 in DNA: TGTGCCAGCAGCTTAGGCGGCCTACTAGCGTCAGAGACCCAGTACTTC. This chain uses TRBV7-6 with TRBJ2-5, with 7 positions matching TRBD2. Germline loops: CDR1 SGHVS, CDR2 FNYEAQ. CDR3 length equals 16 residues. The J segment lost 4 bases and the V segment lost 1 base, leaving 9 bases of the junction unmatched.

The chain links TRBV5-1 to TRBJ2-1; 8 bases agree with TRBD2. Germline assignment: CDR1 SGHRS and CDR2 YFSETQ. V shed 4 bases and J 2 bases; nucleotides not matched to a gene: 11. CDR3 length: 17 amino acids. Here the CDR3 reads CASSTGTVLAAYNEQFF. DNA for the CDR3: TGCGCCAGCAGCACCGGGACTGTACTAGCGGCCTACAATGAGCAGTTCTTC.

The rearrangement joins TRBV20-1 to TRBJ2-7, with no clear D. From germline, CDR1 is DFQATT and CDR2 SNEGSKA (reference sequence). CDR3 length: 10 residues. V dropped 3 bases and J dropped 2 bases, with 2 bases sitting between them. CDR3 sequence: CSASAYEQYF. The DNA for the CDR3 is TGCAGTGCTAGCGCCTACGAGCAGTACTTC.